The 9 T cell receptor beta chains below were found in one sample sequenced in a study of blood T cells in healthy people across ages. The authors ran a second PCR of about 7 to 11 cycles using a sample-barcoded 5' primer and a J-beta primer mix. TCRdb processed the 5' RACE reads anew with MiXCR; each CDR3 protein has one entry. The table records roughly 680,000 distinct CDR3 sequences, over 40% of them present only once. The sample consisted of blood. Receptor source: an elderly woman in good health.

This clonotype occurred many times. The chain carries TRBV7-3 and TRBJ2-1; D may correspond to TRBD1 or TRBD2 (6 bases each). Per germline, CDR1 SGHTA and CDR2 FQGTGA. V lost 1 base to trimming and J lost 5 bases, with 12 bases between them. The CDR3 is 15 amino acids. CDR3 amino acids: CASSLIGGLNNEQFF. In nucleotides, the CDR3 is TGTGCCAGCAGCTTAATCGGGGGCCTGAACAATGAGCAGTTCTTC.

The chain links TRBV7-9 to TRBJ1-4, with 9 bases identical to TRBD1. The V gene's germline CDR1 is SEHNR and CDR2 FQNEAQ (reference sequence). The junction had 9 bases not matched to a gene; V was cut back by 6 bases and J by 7 bases. The CDR3 has 15 residues. The CDR3 nucleotides are TGTGCCAGCAGTCATACAGGGGGCCTGGGTGAAAAACTGTTTTTT. It is translated as CASSHTGGLGEKLFF. The whole variable domain, remainder taken from reference TRBV7-9 and TRBJ1-4, is DTGVSQNPRHKITKRGQNVTFRCDPISEHNRLYWYRQTLGQGPEFLTYFQNEAQLEKSRLLSDRFSAERPKGSFSTLEIQRTEQGDSAMYLCASSHTGGLGEKLFFGSGTQLSVL.

This clonotype appeared a few times. V usage is TRBV3-1 and J usage is TRBJ2-7; 7 positions match TRBD1. The CDR3 is 14 amino acids. Germline-derived CDR1 and CDR2 are LGHDT and YNNKEL (reference sequence). V lost 4 bases to trimming and J lost 5 bases; unmatched junction nucleotides: 8. The CDR3 DNA is TGTGCCAGCAGCCTAACGGGACAGCAGAACGAGCAGTACTTC. Amino acids: CASSLTGQQNEQYF.

V usage is TRBV20-1 and J usage is TRBJ2-4, with D unresolved. The V gene's germline CDR1 is DFQATT and CDR2 SNEGSKA (reference sequence). This CDR3 has 15 amino acids. V shed 5 bases and J shed 1 base, with 15 bases lying between them. The DNA for the CDR3 is TGCAGTGCTGCTGCTAGGAGTTTGGCCAAAAACATTCAGTACTTC. Translated: CSAAARSLAKNIQYF.

This clonotype was recorded many times. V is TRBV5-1 and J is TRBJ2-5; D gene unclear. CDR1 is SGHRS and CDR2 is YFSETQ in the germline V gene. The CDR3 is 15 amino acids. Trimming left V 2 bases short and J 2 bases short, with 13 bases between. CDR3: CASSFITGYQETQYF. For the CDR3, the DNA is TGCGCCAGCAGCTTTATTACCGGATATCAAGAGACCCAGTACTTC. Full variable domain (remainder filled in from reference TRBV5-1 and TRBJ2-5): KAGVTQTPRYLIKTRGQQVTLSCSPISGHRSVSWYQQTPGQGLQFLFEYFSETQRNKGNFPGRFSGRQFSNSRSEMNVSTLELGDSALYLCASSFITGYQETQYFGPGTRLLVL.

The J gene is TRBJ2-7, the V gene TRBV6-5; D is perhaps TRBD1 (6 bases). The CDR3 sequence is 14 residues long. Trimming took 4 bases from V and 5 from J, leaving 15 bases between them. CDR1 and CDR2 (germline): MNHEY, SVGAGI. The CDR3 DNA reads as TGTGCCAGCAGTTTGAGCAGGGGTTCGAACGAGCAGTACTTC. It is translated as CASSLSRGSNEQYF.

V usage is TRBV7-2 and J usage is TRBJ1-2, with D uncertain. This CDR3 spans 16 amino acids. Germline V gene data show CDR1 as SGHTA and CDR2 as FQGNSA. Trimming stripped 1 base from V and 0 bases from J, with 12 bases between. The CDR3 DNA sequence: TGTGCCAGCAGCTTAGAGAGAGAAGGGCCTAACTATGGCTACACCTTC. Its protein product is CASSLEREGPNYGYTF.

On this clonotype itself: At one of its ends the junction is not consistent with the germline gene, which may arise from a read error. This sequence joins TRBV7-2 and TRBJ2-5; 9 nucleotides line up with TRBD2. This CDR3 spans 17 amino acids. Germline V lookup: CDR1 SGHTA, CDR2 FQGNSA. The CDR3 nucleotides are TGTGCCAGCAGTTTAGGCGGGGCTAGCGGGATAGGGGAGACCCAGTACTTC. Translation: CASSLGGASGIGETQYF.

This sequence joins TRBV5-1 and TRBJ2-3; D unresolved. Germline CDR1 and CDR2: SGHRS and YFSETQ. The ends were cut back, 5 bases at V and 6 bases at J, with 16 bases in the middle. The CDR3 runs 14 residues. The chain's CDR3 is CASRLALISDTQYF. In DNA form, the CDR3 reads TGCGCCAGCAGGCTGGCCCTGATCTCTGATACGCAGTATTTT.